This T cell receptor beta chain was obtained from a study of blood T cell repertoires in COVID-19. Overall study context: Sites in the United States, Italy and Spain provided acute and convalescent COVID-19 samples. Sources were T cells, B-cell-depleted T cells, or PBMCs; the material itself was cDNA or gDNA.

Participants were aged about 18 to 90 years, lived in under 30 US areas, and enrolled virtually. Sequencing was performed with immunoSEQ multiplex PCR; in TCRdb, only in-frame clones are kept and a portion is missing. The sample has around 430,000 clones; approximately 87% are singletons. With 4 bases removed from V and 4 bases from J, the gap between germline ends came to 17 bases. The CDR3 spans 16 residues. Germline CDR1 SGHRS, CDR2 YFSETQ. This receptor was obtained from a woman between 50 and 59 years old who had recovered from COVID-19. This chain joins TRBV5-1 and TRBJ2-2, with D possibly being TRBD2 (7 bases). Sequencing was performed on PBMCs or T cells enriched from blood (not recorded which). This chain's CDR3 is CASSPAGAGPTGELFF. CDR3 bases: TGCGCCAGCAGCCCCGCGGGGGCAGGACCCACCGGGGAGCTGTTTTTT.